Listed below are T cell receptor beta chains from one sample, sequenced in a study of blood T cell repertoires in COVID-19. The repertoire was sequenced with immunoSEQ multiplex PCR; TCRdb's copy has only in-frame clones and lacks some. Found here are under 60,000 clones, approximately 90% of them singletons; the top ten hold around 7.1%. Sequencing input: peripheral blood. The receptors here all came from a woman in her fifties or sixties with COVID-19, enrolled during active disease. CDR3s include the opening cysteine and the closing phenylalanine or tryptophan. D genes are given only for firm matches. Where a row states a size, it is once, few, many or the class of an expanded clone; other rows omit it.

d_call	clone_size	j_call	v_call	cdr3_nt	cdr3_aa
.	.	TRBJ1-2	TRBV14	TGTGCCAGCAGCCAAGATCATACAGGAACCGGGGGCTACACCTTC	CASSQDHTGTGGYTF
.	few	TRBJ1-3	TRBV4-2	TGTGCCAGCAGCCAAGATTCTGGGCGATACTCTGGAAACACCATATATTTT	CASSQDSGRYSGNTIYF
.	.	TRBJ2-3	TRBV11-2	TGTGCCAGCAGCTTCGACAGGAATACGCAGTATTTT	CASSFDRNTQYF
.	once	TRBJ1-2	TRBV5-6	TGTGCCAGCAGCCCAGACAGAGCCTATGGCTACACCTTC	CASSPDRAYGYTF
.	.	TRBJ1-1	TRBV28	TGTGCCAGCAGATCAGAAACAGGGCCTAACGCTGAAGCTTTCTTT	CASRSETGPNAEAFF
.	.	TRBJ2-7	TRBV19	TGTGCCAGTACCCTTAGCGGCTCGTCGCGAGAGCAGTACTTC	CASTLSGSSREQYF
TRBD2	.	TRBJ2-3	TRBV19	TGTGCCAGTAGTCAGCGGGGGAGCGGAGATACGCAGTATTTT	CASSQRGSGDTQYF
.	.	TRBJ2-5	TRBV28	TGTGCCAGCAGTTTTCCTCAGGGAAGGTACCAAGAGACCCAGTACTTC	CASSFPQGRYQETQYF
TRBD1	.	TRBJ2-5	TRBV28	TGTGCCAGCAGTTCCCGGACAGGAATTCAAGAGACCCAGTACTTC	CASSSRTGIQETQYF
.	once	TRBJ2-7	TRBV11-3	TGTGCCAGCAGCATCGCCGCGGGAAGAAGCGGCGAGCAGTACTTC	CASSIAAGRSGEQYF
TRBD2	.	TRBJ2-7	TRBV7-9	TGTGCCAGCAGCTTGGGAATAGCGGGAGTGGACGAGCAGTACTTC	CASSLGIAGVDEQYF
TRBD1	once	TRBJ1-2	TRBV28	TGTGCCAGCAAAACCTCGGGACAGGGGGCCGGTGGCTACACCTTC	CASKTSGQGAGGYTF
.	.	TRBJ2-5	TRBV20-1	TGCAGTGCTAGGTTACTCGAGACCCAGTACTTC	CSARLLETQYF
.	.	TRBJ1-6	TRBV10-2	TGCGCCAGCAGACAGCCCTTGTATAATTCACCCCTCCACTTT	CASRQPLYNSPLHF
.	.	TRBJ2-3	TRBV2	TGTGCCAGCAGTGAAAAGACAGGCCTTAGGAATACGCAGTATTTT	CASSEKTGLRNTQYF
TRBD1	.	TRBJ2-2	TRBV5-1	TGCGCCAGCAGCCTGGGACAGATCACCGGGGAGCTGTTTTTT	CASSLGQITGELFF
.	.	TRBJ1-4	TRBV9	TGTGCCAGCAGCGTAGGTCCCCTTAATGAAAAACTGTTTTTT	CASSVGPLNEKLFF
.	.	TRBJ1-1	TRBV28	TGTGCCAGCAGTCTGCCCGTCCCAGGGCACACTGAAGCTTTCTTT	CASSLPVPGHTEAFF
TRBD2	.	TRBJ2-1	TRBV19	TGTGCCAGTAGACTAGCGGGAGGAAATGAGCAGTTCTTC	CASRLAGGNEQFF
.	.	TRBJ1-5	TRBV28	TGTGCCAGCAGAGAACTTGATCAGCCCCAGCATTTT	CASRELDQPQHF
.	.	TRBJ2-7	TRBV1	TGCACCAGCAGCCAAGATCGGCAGGGGTCGGGCGAGCAGTACTTC	CTSSQDRQGSGEQYF
TRBD1	.	TRBJ2-4	TRBV6-5	TGTGCCAGCCGGACAGGGGGGGCCAAAAACATTCAGTACTTC	CASRTGGAKNIQYF
TRBD1	.	TRBJ1-5	TRBV25-1	TGTGCCAGCAGTGAATGGGGACAGGGTAACAATCAGCCCCAGCATTTT	CASSEWGQGNNQPQHF
TRBD1	.	TRBJ1-2	TRBV27	TGTGCCAGCAGTCCCCAGGGGGCAGCTGGCTACACCTTC	CASSPQGAAGYTF
.	.	TRBJ2-3	TRBV7-9	TGTGCCAGCAGCTTACTGACAGATACGCAGTATTTT	CASSLLTDTQYF
.	.	TRBJ1-1	TRBV12-3/TRBV12-4	TGTGCCAGCAGCTATACAGGGTACACTGAAGCTTTCTTT	CASSYTGYTEAFF
.	.	TRBJ1-5	TRBV7-2	TGTGCCAGCAGCTTACTTAACAATCAGCCCCAGCATTTT	CASSLLNNQPQHF
TRBD2	.	TRBJ2-7	TRBV7-8	TGTGCCAGCAGCATTGGGACTAGCGGGAGGGATCAACACGAGCAGTACTTC	CASSIGTSGRDQHEQYF
TRBD1	.	TRBJ1-2	TRBV28	TGTGCCAGCAGTACATCCGGGACAGGGGATTATGGCTACACCTTC	CASSTSGTGDYGYTF
TRBD2	.	TRBJ2-7	TRBV20-1	TGCAGTGCTAGTGGACTAGCGGGAGAGTATGAGCAGTACTTC	CSASGLAGEYEQYF
.	.	TRBJ1-1	TRBV12-3/TRBV12-4	TGTGCCAGCAGTTTACCAGGGGTTTATGAAGCTTTCTTT	CASSLPGVYEAFF
.	.	TRBJ1-2	TRBV2	TGTGCCAGCAGAAAAACGGATGGCTACACCTTC	CASRKTDGYTF
.	.	TRBJ2-1	TRBV24-1	TGTGCCACCAGTGATTCCTTAGCGGCAACCTACAATGAGCAGTTCTTC	CATSDSLAATYNEQFF
.	.	TRBJ2-4	TRBV2	TGTGCCAGCAGTCCGGGAGAGGGAGGCAAAAACATTCAGTACTTC	CASSPGEGGKNIQYF
TRBD1	.	TRBJ1-2	TRBV6-5	TGTGCCAGCAGTTACATCAGCAGGGGGCTTAACTATGGCTACACCTTC	CASSYISRGLNYGYTF
.	.	TRBJ1-4	TRBV19	TGTGCCACCGCGACAGGAGAAGAATATGAAAAACTGTTTTTT	CATATGEEYEKLFF
.	.	TRBJ2-2	TRBV4-1	TGCGCCAGCAGCCGAGACGGTGCTAGGAGGAACACCGGGGAGCTGTTTTTT	CASSRDGARRNTGELFF
TRBD2	.	TRBJ2-1	TRBV27	TGTGCCAGCAGTTTATCGGGACTACTTTCCTACAATGAGCAGTTCTTC	CASSLSGLLSYNEQFF